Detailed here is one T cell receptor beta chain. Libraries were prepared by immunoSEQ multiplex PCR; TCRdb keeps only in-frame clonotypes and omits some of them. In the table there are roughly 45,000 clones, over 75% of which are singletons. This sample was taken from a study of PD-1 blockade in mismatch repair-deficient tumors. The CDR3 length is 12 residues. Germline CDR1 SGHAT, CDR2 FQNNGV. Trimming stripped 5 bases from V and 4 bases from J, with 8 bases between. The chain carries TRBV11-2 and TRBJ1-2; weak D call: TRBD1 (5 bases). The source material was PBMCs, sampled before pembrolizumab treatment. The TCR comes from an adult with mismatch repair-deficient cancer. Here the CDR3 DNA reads TGTGCCAGCAGCCTAAGGGGCTATGGCTACACCTTC. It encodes CASSLRGYGYTF.